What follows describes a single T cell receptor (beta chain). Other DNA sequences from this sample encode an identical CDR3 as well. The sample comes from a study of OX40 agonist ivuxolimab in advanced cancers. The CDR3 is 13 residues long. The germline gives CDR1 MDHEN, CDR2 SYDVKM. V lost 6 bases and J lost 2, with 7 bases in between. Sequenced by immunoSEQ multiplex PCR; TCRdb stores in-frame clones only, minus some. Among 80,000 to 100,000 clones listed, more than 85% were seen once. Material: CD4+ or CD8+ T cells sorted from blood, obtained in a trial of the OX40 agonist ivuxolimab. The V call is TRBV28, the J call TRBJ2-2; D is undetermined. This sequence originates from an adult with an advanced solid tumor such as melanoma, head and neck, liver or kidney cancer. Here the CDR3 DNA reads TGTGCCAGCAGCCTTATCAACACCGGGGAGCTGTTTTTT. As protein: CASSLINTGELFF.